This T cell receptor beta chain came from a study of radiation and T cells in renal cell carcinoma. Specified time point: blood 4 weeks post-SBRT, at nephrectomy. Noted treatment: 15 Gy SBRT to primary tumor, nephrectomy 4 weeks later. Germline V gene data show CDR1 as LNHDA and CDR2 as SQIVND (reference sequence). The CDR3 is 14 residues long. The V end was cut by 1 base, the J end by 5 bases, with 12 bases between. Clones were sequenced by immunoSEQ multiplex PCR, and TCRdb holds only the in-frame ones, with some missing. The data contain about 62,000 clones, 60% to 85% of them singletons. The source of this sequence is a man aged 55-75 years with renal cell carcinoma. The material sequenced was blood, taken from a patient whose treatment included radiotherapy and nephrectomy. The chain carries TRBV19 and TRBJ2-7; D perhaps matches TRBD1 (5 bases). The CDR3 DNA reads TGTGCCAGTAGTATAGGTGGGGCCAGGGACGAGCAGTACTTC. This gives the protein CASSIGGARDEQYF.